A selection of T cell receptor beta chains follows, all from one sample in a study of T cell repertoires in Merkel cell carcinoma. Only in-frame clones appear in the TCRdb table, and some are missing; sequencing was by immunoSEQ multiplex PCR. The sample holds about 15,000 clones, around 74% seen once. Sequencing was performed on tumor tissue. These TCRs come from an adult with Merkel cell carcinoma. CDR3s include the opening cysteine and the closing phenylalanine or tryptophan. The D gene is left open where the match is weak. Not every row has a clone size; where given, it reads once, few, many or a size class.

j_call d_call clone_size v_call cdr3_aa cdr3_nt
TRBJ2-1 TRBD2 . TRBV6-6 CASEASGPNEQFF TGTGCCAGCGAGGCTAGCGGACCCAATGAGCAGTTCTTC
TRBJ1-6 . . TRBV6-6 CASRDNRGYNSPLHF TGTGCCAGCAGGGACAATAGGGGGTATAATTCACCCCTCCACTTT
TRBJ1-1 . once TRBV7-9 CASSAPGRAEAFF TGTGCCAGCAGCGCTCCCGGGCGTGCTGAAGCTTTCTTT
TRBJ2-7 . . TRBV10-3 CAISESQGHIYEQYF TGTGCCATCAGTGAGTCTCAGGGTCACATCTACGAGCAGTACTTC
TRBJ2-7 TRBD2 . TRBV7-2 CASSRTSGIGEQYF TGTGCCAGCAGCCGGACTAGCGGGATTGGGGAGCAGTACTTC
TRBJ1-1 TRBD1 . TRBV7-9 CASSLGQGARLDTEAFF TGTGCCAGCAGCTTAGGGCAGGGGGCGAGGCTTGACACTGAAGCTTTCTTT
TRBJ2-2 . . TRBV19 CASDPGGAATGELFF TGTGCCAGTGACCCTGGCGGGGCAGCCACCGGGGAGCTGTTTTTT
TRBJ2-7 . . TRBV4-3 CASSHGPEQYF TGCGCCAGCAGCCACGGGCCAGAGCAGTACTTC
TRBJ1-1 . . TRBV7-2 CASSLGLGMNTEAFF TGTGCCAGCAGCCTGGGACTAGGTATGAACACTGAAGCTTTCTTT
TRBJ2-6 TRBD1 . TRBV19 CASSITGQGTGANVLTF TGTGCCAGTAGTATTACGGGACAGGGGACGGGGGCCAACGTCCTGACTTTC
TRBJ2-5 . . TRBV18 CASSPGETQYF TGTGCCAGCTCACCTGGGGAGACCCAGTACTTC
TRBJ2-4 . . TRBV7-2 CASSSSYGAKNIQYF TGTGCCAGCAGCTCTTCTTATGGGGCCAAAAACATTCAGTACTTC
TRBJ1-2 . . TRBV25-1 CASSDRDYGYTF TGTGCCAGCAGTGACAGGGACTATGGCTACACCTTC
TRBJ2-6 . . TRBV4-1 CASSQVGSSGANVLTF TGCGCCAGCAGCCAAGTGGGTAGCTCTGGGGCCAACGTCCTGACTTTC
TRBJ1-5 . . TRBV5-1 CASSLGQGFQPQHF TGCGCCAGCAGCTTGGGTCAGGGTTTTCAGCCCCAGCATTTT
TRBJ2-1 . . TRBV5-1 CASTPGGPGNEQFF TGCGCCAGCACCCCTGGGGGCCCCGGGAATGAGCAGTTCTTC
TRBJ2-7 TRBD1 . TRBV6-5 CASSRTGDFYEQYF TGTGCCAGCAGCCGGACAGGTGACTTCTACGAGCAGTACTTC
TRBJ1-5 . . TRBV5-1 CASSPTGDSNQPQHF TGCGCCAGCAGCCCGACAGGCGATAGCAATCAGCCCCAGCATTTT
TRBJ1-4 . few TRBV5-1 CASSLTWQNEKLFF TGCGCCAGCAGCTTGACGTGGCAGAATGAAAAACTGTTTTTT
TRBJ2-3 . . TRBV9 CASSVGGLYTGTDTQYF TGTGCCAGCAGCGTAGGAGGCCTCTACACAGGCACAGATACGCAGTATTTT
TRBJ2-1 TRBD1 . TRBV4-3 CASSPRTGGNEQFF TGCGCCAGCAGCCCTAGGACAGGGGGCAATGAGCAGTTCTTC
TRBJ2-7 TRBD2 . TRBV19 CASSTGLQGEQYF TGTGCCAGTAGTACGGGACTACAAGGCGAGCAGTACTTC
TRBJ1-6 . . TRBV5-4 CASAQSYNSPLHF TGTGCCTCCGCACAGAGTTATAATTCACCCCTCCACTTT
TRBJ2-3 TRBD2 . TRBV19 CASSIGGTRRRDTQYF TGTGCCAGTAGTATAGGGGGGACTAGACGTAGAGATACGCAGTATTTT
TRBJ2-2 . large TRBV4-1 CASRETETNTGELFF TGCGCCAGCCGAGAGACAGAAACGAACACCGGGGAGCTGTTTTTT
TRBJ2-3 . . TRBV11-1 CASSFSVPDTQYF TGTGCCAGCAGCTTTTCCGTACCAGATACGCAGTATTTT
TRBJ2-1 . few TRBV28 CASSSNEQFF TGTGCCAGCAGCTCCAATGAGCAGTTCTTC
TRBJ1-1 . . TRBV7-2 CASSLNGVGYTEAFF TGTGCCAGCAGCTTAAACGGGGTGGGGTACACTGAAGCTTTCTTT
TRBJ2-7 . . TRBV29-1 CSVGLSSASEQYF TGCAGCGTTGGACTAAGTTCAGCTTCCGAGCAGTACTTC